Detailed here is one TCR beta chain. Its antigen remains unidentified. The sample belongs to a study of brain T cells in children with intractable seizures. Findings of the study overall: HCMV serostatus was not known, and viral specificity came from CDR3 similarity only. Clones missing pre-surgery may reflect undersampling of that blood sample.

The protocol was immunoSEQ multiplex PCR, while the TCRdb copy is restricted to in-frame clones and leaves out a portion. This sample has 300,000 to 400,000 clones, with over 90% found just once. As for time point: blood from clinic visit 5 months post-surgery; TSC patient then seizure free. Patients received at least one anti-epileptic drug before surgery. Specimen: peripheral blood, collected approximately 5 months after surgery. The sequence was collected from a boy under three years old with tuberous sclerosis and intractable seizures.

CDR3 region: CASSIEGLVSDTQYF. The CDR3 DNA reads as TGTGCCAGCAGCATAGAGGGACTAGTATCCGATACGCAGTATTTT. This rearrangement joins TRBV9 to TRBJ2-3; TRBD2 matches 8 bases. Germline V lookup: CDR1 SGDLS, CDR2 YYNGEE. Trimming took 4 bases from V and 6 from J; bases not matched to a gene: 10. The CDR3 consists of 15 residues.